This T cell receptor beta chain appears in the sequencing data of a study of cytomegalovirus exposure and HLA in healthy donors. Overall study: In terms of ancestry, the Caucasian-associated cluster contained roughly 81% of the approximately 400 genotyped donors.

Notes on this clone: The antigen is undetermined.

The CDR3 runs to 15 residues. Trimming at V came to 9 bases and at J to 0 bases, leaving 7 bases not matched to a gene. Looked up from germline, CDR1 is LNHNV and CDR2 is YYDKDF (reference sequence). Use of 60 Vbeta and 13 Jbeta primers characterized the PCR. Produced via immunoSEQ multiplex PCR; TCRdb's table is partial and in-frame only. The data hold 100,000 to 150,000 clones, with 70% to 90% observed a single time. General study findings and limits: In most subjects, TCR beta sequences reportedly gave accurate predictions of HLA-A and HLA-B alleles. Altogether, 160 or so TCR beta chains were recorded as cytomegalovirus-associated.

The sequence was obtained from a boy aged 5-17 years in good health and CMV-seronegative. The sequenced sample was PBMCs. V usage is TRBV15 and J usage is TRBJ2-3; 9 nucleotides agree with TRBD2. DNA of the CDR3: TGTGCCACGGGCGGGGGGGCCACTAGCACAGATACGCAGTATTTT. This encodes CATGGGATSTDTQYF.